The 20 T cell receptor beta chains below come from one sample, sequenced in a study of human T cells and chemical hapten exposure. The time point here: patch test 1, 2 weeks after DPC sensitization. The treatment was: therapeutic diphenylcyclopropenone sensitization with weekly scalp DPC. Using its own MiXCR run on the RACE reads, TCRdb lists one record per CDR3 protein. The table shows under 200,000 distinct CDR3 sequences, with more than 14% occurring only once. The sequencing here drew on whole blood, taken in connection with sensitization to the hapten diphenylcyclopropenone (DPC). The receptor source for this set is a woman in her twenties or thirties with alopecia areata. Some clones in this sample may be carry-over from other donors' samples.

This CDR3 is CASYGRGRHDYTF. DNA for the CDR3: TGTGCCAGCTACGGCCGGGGCAGGCATGACTACACCTTC. The J gene is TRBJ1-2, the V gene TRBV6-5; tentative D call: TRBD1 (5 bases). Trimming took off 8 bases at V and 10 bases at J, with 20 bases between the two ends. Germline lookup yields CDR1 MNHEY and CDR2 SVGAGI. The CDR3 runs to 13 residues.

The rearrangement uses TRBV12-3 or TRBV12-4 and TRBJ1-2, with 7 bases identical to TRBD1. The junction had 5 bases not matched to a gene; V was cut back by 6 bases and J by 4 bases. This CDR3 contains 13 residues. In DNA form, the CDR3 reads TGTGCCAGCAGACCCACAGGGGTCTATGGCTACACCTTC. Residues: CASRPTGVYGYTF.

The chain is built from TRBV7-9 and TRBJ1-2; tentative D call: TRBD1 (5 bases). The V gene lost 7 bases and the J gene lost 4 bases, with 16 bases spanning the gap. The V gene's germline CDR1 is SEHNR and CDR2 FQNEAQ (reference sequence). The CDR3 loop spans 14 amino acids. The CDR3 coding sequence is TGTGCCAGCACCACCGGGACCAACCCCTATGGCTACACCTTC. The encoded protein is CASTTGTNPYGYTF.

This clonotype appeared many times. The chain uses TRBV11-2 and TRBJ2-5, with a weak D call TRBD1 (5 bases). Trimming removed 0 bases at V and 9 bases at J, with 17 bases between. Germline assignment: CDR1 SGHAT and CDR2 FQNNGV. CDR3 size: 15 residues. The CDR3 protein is CASSLDRVFQGAQYF. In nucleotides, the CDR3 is TGTGCCAGCAGCTTAGATAGGGTCTTTCAAGGGGCCCAGTACTTC. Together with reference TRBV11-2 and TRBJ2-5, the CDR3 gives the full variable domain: EAGVAQSPRYKIIEKRQSVAFWCNPISGHATLYWYQQILGQGPKLLIQFQNNGVVDDSQLPKDRFSAERLKGVDSTLKIQPAKLEDSAVYLCASSLDRVFQGAQYFGPGTRLLVL.

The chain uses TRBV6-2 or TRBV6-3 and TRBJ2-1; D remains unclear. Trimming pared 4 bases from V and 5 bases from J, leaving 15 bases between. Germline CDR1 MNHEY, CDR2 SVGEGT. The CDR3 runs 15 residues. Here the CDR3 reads CASSSAGSGDNEQFF. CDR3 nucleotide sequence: TGTGCCAGCAGTTCCGCTGGAAGTGGAGACAATGAGCAGTTCTTC.

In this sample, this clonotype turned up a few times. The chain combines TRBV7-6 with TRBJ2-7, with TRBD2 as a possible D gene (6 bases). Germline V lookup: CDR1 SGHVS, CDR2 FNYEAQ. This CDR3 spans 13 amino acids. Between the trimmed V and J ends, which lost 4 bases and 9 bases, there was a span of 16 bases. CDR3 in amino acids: CASSSQEGQGQYF. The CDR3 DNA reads TGTGCCAGCAGCTCCCAGGAGGGGCAGGGGCAGTACTTC.

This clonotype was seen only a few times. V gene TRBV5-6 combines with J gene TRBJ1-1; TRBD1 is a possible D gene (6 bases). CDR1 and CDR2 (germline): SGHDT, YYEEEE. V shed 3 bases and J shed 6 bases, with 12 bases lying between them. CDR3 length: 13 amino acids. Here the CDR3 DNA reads TGTGCCAGCAGCTGGAGGGGGTTAGCTGAAGCTTTCTTT. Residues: CASSWRGLAEAFF.

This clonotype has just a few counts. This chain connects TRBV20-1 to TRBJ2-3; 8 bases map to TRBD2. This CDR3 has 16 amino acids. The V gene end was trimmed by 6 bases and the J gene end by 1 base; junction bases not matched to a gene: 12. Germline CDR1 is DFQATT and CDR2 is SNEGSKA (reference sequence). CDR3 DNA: TGCAGTGCAATTACCCCGCGGGGGGTCCGCACAGATACGCAGTATTTT. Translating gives CSAITPRGVRTDTQYF.

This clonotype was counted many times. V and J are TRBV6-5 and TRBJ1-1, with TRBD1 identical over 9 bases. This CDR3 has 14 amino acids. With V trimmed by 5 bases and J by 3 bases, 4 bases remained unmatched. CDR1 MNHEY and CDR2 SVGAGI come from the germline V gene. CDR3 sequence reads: CASSETGGYTEAFF. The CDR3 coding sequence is TGTGCCAGCAGTGAGACAGGGGGGTACACTGAAGCTTTCTTT.

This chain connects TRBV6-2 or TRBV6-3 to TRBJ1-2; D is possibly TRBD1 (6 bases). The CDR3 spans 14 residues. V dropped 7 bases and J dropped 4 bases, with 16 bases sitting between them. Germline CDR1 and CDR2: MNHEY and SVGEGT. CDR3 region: CASMDSPTSYGYTF. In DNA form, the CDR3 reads TGTGCCAGCATGGACAGCCCCACTTCCTATGGCTACACCTTC.

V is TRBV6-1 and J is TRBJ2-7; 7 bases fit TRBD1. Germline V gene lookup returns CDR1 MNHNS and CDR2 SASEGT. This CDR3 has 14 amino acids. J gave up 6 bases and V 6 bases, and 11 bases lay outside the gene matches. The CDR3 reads CASREQGLIPEQYF. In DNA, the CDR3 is TGTGCCAGCAGGGAACAGGGGTTAATCCCCGAGCAGTACTTC.

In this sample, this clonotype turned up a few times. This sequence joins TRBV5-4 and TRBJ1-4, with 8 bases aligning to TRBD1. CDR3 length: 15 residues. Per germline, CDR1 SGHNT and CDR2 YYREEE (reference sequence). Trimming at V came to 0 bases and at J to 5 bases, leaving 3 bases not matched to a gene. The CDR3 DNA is TGTGCCAGCAGCTTGGGGACAGGGAGGAATGAAAAACTGTTTTTT. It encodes CASSLGTGRNEKLFF.

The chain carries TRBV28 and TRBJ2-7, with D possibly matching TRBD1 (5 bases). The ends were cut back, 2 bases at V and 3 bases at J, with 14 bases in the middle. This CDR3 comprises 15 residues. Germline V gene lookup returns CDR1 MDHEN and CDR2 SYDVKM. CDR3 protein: CASSLSGLRGYEQYF. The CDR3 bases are TGTGCCAGCAGTTTAAGTGGGCTTAGGGGCTACGAGCAGTACTTC.

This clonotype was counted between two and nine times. The CDR3 protein is CASSPSRFYEQYF. In DNA, the CDR3 is TGTGCCAGTAGTCCCTCGCGGTTCTACGAGCAGTACTTC. V is TRBV19 and J is TRBJ2-7; no definite D call. From germline, CDR1 is LNHDA and CDR2 SQIVND (reference sequence). Trimming removed 5 bases at V and 3 bases at J, with 11 bases between. This CDR3 region has 13 residues.

DNA for the CDR3: TGTGCCAGCAGCTTCGGACAGGGGGAGACAGATACGCAGTATTTT. This gives the protein CASSFGQGETDTQYF. The chain carries TRBV7-9 and TRBJ2-3, with TRBD1 matching over 10 bases. Unmatched junction bases numbered 3, after V lost 3 bases and J lost 3 bases. The CDR3 is 15 amino acids. In germline, CDR1 is SEHNR, CDR2 FQNEAQ (reference sequence).

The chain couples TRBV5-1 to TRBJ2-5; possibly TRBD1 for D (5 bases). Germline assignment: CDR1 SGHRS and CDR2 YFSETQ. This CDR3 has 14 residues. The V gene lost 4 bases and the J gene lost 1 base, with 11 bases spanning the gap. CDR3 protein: CASSKDTLQETQYF. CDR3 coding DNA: TGCGCCAGCAGCAAGGACACCCTCCAAGAGACCCAGTACTTC.

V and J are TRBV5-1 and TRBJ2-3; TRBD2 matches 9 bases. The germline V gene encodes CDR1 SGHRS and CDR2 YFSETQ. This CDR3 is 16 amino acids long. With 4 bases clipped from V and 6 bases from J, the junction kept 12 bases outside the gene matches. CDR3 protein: CASSPGLADWGDTQYF. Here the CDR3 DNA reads TGCGCCAGCAGCCCGGGACTAGCAGACTGGGGGGATACGCAGTATTTT.

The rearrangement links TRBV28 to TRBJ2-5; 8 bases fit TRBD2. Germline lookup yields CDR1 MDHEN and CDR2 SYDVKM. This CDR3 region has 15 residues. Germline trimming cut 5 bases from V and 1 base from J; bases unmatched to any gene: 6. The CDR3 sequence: CASSGSGTVQETQYF. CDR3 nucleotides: TGTGCCAGCAGTGGTAGCGGGACGGTCCAAGAGACCCAGTACTTC.

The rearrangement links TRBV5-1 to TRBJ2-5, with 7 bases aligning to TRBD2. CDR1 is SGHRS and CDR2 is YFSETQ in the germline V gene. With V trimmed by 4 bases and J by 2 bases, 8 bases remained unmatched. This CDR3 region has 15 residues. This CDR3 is CASSRSGAQQETQYF. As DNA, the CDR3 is TGCGCCAGCAGCCGAAGCGGGGCGCAGCAAGAGACCCAGTACTTC.

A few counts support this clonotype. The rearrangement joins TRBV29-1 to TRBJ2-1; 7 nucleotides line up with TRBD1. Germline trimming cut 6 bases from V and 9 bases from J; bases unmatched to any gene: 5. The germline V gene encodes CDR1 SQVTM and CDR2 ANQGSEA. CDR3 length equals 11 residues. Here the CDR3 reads CSVRTGGEQFF. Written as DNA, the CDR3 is TGCAGCGTGAGGACAGGCGGTGAGCAGTTCTTC.